The source of this T cell receptor beta chain is a study of blood T cells in healthy people across ages. This clonotype was recorded a few times. A J-beta primer mix and a sample-barcoded 5' primer were used in a second PCR of about 6 to 12 cycles. MiXCR, run by TCRdb on the 5' RACE reads, gives a single entry per CDR3 protein. The profile covers hundreds of thousands of distinct CDR3 sequences, with roughly a quarter appearing a single time and approximately 3.3% taken by the ten largest. Looked up from germline, CDR1 is DFQATT and CDR2 is SNEGSKA (reference sequence). With 0 bases removed from V and 0 bases from J, the gap between germline ends came to 12 bases. This CDR3 contains 15 residues. This sample was shared with a second study, whose subject was T cells of mothers and their children.

The chain employs TRBV20-1 and TRBJ2-7; D unclear. This clonotype originated in a boy younger than 10 in good health. Sequenced: blood. This CDR3 is CSARDPSRSSYEQYF. CDR3 DNA sequence: TGCAGTGCTAGAGATCCGTCTAGGAGCTCCTACGAGCAGTACTTC.